This TCR beta chain appears in the sequencing data of a study of blood T cell repertoires in COVID-19. Germline lookup yields CDR1 MNHEY and CDR2 SMNVEV (reference sequence). The CDR3 extends over 16 amino acids. The V segment lost 4 bases and the J segment 3 bases; nucleotides outside the gene matches: 9. The data were produced by immunoSEQ multiplex PCR, yet TCRdb's version contains in-frame clones alone and is incomplete. This table holds 140,000 or so clones, approximately 86% found once. The sample was PBMCs or T cells enriched from blood (not recorded which). This TCR came from a middle-aged woman who had recovered from COVID-19. The chain recombines TRBV27 with TRBJ2-3, with 8 bases lining up with TRBD1. The CDR3 here is CASSSPGTGVTDTQYF. The CDR3 region has the DNA TGTGCCAGCAGTTCCCCCGGGACAGGTGTTACAGATACGCAGTATTTT.